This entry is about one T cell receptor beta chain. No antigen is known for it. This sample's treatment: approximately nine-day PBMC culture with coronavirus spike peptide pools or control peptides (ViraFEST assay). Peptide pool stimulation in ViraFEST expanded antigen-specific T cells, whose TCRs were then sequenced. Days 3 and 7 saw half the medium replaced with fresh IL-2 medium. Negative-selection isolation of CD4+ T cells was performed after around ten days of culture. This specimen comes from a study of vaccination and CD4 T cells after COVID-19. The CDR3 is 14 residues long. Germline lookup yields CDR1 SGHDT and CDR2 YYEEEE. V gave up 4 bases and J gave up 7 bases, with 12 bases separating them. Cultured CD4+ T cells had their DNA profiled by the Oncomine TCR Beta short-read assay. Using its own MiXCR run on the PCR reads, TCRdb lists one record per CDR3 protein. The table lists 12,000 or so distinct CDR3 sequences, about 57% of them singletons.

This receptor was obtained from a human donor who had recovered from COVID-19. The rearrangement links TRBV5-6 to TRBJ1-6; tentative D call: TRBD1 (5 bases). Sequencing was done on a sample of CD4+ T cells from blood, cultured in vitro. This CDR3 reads CASSVGGQNSPLHF. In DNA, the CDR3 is TGTGCCAGCAGCGTGGGGGGTCAGAATTCACCCCTCCACTTT.